This TCR beta chain was retrieved from a study of tumor-infiltrating lymphocytes in localized non-small cell lung cancer. Overall study: Some samples were collected after neoadjuvant chemotherapy; smokers, never-smokers and several histologies were included. Regarding the study as a whole: IM1 and IM2 tumors showed no difference in T-cell fraction. No link was found between tumor T-cell fraction and recurrence-free survival.

TCRdb's table, derived via immunoSEQ multiplex PCR, lists solely in-frame clones and lacks some. The table shows over 5,500 clones, with around 80% occurring only once. This clone came up once. As yet, its antigen is unknown. The germline V and J ends were trimmed by 7 bases and 6 bases, with 16 bases remaining between them. Germline V gene sequence: CDR1 MNHNS, CDR2 SASEGT. This CDR3 is 14 amino acids long. Sequencing input: lung tumor tissue. This TCR derives from a human donor with non-small cell lung cancer. V gene TRBV6-1 combines with J gene TRBJ1-5; D is ambiguous. The CDR3 loop is CASTGPSRIQPQHF. The CDR3 bases are TGTGCCAGCACAGGTCCCTCAAGGATTCAGCCCCAGCATTTT.